What follows is one T cell receptor (beta chain) and its context. The sample comes from a study of regulatory T cells in long-lasting Graves disease. The time point: newly diagnosed GD, antithyroid drugs for less than 3 months. The TCR library used RNA extracted from PBMCs. CDR3 size: 16 residues. V lost 1 base and J lost 5; bases outside the gene matches: 7. CDR1 SGHAT and CDR2 FQNNGV come from the germline V gene. With iRepertoire HTBI primers and Arm-PCR of CDR3 regions, TCR beta libraries were built. MiXCR was run by TCRdb on the multiplex PCR reads, yielding one entry per CDR3 protein. The sample records approximately 490,000 distinct CDR3 sequences, around 15% being singletons. These data are also associated with another study on T cells in Graves' hyperthyroidism and ophthalmopathy. This second report adds: HTBI primers were employed in a first-round RT-PCR of the TCR CDR3.

This sequence was found in a man aged 35-49 years with Graves disease. V is TRBV11-2 and J is TRBJ2-7; 11 bases align to TRBD2. Sequencing used peripheral blood mononuclear cells (PBMCs), obtained at new diagnosis, from a patient treated with antithyroid drugs. This CDR3 is CASSLGASGRTHEQYF. CDR3 sequence (DNA): TGTGCCAGCAGCTTAGGGGCTAGCGGGAGGACCCACGAGCAGTACTTC.